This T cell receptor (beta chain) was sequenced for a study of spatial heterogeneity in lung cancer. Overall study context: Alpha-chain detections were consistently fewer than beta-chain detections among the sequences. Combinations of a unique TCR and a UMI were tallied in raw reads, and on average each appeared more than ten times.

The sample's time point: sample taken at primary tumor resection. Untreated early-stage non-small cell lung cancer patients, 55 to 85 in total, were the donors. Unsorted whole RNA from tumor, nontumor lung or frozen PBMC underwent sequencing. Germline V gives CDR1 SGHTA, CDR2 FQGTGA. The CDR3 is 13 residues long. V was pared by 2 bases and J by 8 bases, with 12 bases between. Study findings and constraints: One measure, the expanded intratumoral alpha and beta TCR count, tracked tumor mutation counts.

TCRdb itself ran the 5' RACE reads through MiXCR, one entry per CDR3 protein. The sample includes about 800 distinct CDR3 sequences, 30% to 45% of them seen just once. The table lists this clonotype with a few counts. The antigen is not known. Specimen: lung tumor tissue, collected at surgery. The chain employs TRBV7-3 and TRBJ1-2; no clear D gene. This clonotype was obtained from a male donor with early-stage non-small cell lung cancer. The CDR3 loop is CASSLFPPLGYTF. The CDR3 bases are TGTGCCAGCAGCTTATTCCCTCCTTTAGGCTACACCTTC.